The 4 T cell receptor beta chains below all came from one sample that was sequenced in a study of cytomegalovirus exposure and HLA in healthy donors. The PCR used 60 Vbeta and 13 Jbeta primers. Sequencing was performed with immunoSEQ multiplex PCR; in TCRdb, only in-frame clones are kept and a portion is missing. The repertoire has about 170,000 clones, 70% to 90% of them found once; the top ten carry approximately 0.8%. Sequenced sample: PBMCs. The receptors derive from a woman under 30 in good health and CMV-seronegative.

V and J are TRBV7-3 and TRBJ2-3; 7 bases are shared with TRBD1. Germline CDR1 and CDR2: SGHTA and FQGTGA. Trimming cost V 1 base and J 2 bases; bases outside gene matches: 3. This CDR3 comprises 15 residues. DNA of the CDR3: TGTGCCAGCAGCTTAAGGACAGGTTCCACAGATACGCAGTATTTT. Amino acids: CASSLRTGSTDTQYF. The whole variable domain, remainder taken from reference TRBV7-3 and TRBJ2-3, is GAGVSQTPSNKVTEKGKYVELRCDPISGHTALYWYRQSLGQGPEFLIYFQGTGAADDSGLPNDRFFAVRPEGSVSTLKIQRTERGDSAVYLCASSLRTGSTDTQYFGPGTRLTVL.

This chain connects TRBV6-1 to TRBJ1-5; 7 bases are a match to TRBD1. Looked up from germline, CDR1 is MNHNS and CDR2 is SASEGT. The V segment lost 6 bases and the J segment 4 bases; nucleotides outside the gene matches: 9. This CDR3 is 15 amino acids long. For the CDR3, the DNA is TGTGCCAGCAGATCTCTCGGGACAGAAAATCAGCCCCAGCATTTT. Protein: CASRSLGTENQPQHF.

The chain is built from TRBV4-3 and TRBJ2-2; D may be TRBD2 (6 bases). With 3 bases removed from V and 3 bases from J, the gap between germline ends came to 23 bases. Germline loops: CDR1 LGHNA, CDR2 YSLEER. This CDR3 region has 19 residues. The CDR3 region is CASSQTTLLPSAYTGELFF. The CDR3 nucleotides are TGCGCCAGCAGCCAGACAACCCTCCTTCCTAGCGCGTACACCGGGGAGCTGTTTTTT.

The chain carries TRBV11-2 and TRBJ2-7; D is possibly TRBD2 (5 bases). The CDR3 length is 13 residues. The germline V gene has CDR1 SGHAT and CDR2 FQNNGV. V was cut by 1 base and J by 9 bases, with 13 bases left in between. The CDR3 here is CASSLGRSSGQYF. In DNA form, the CDR3 reads TGTGCCAGCAGCTTAGGGAGGAGCTCCGGGCAGTACTTC.